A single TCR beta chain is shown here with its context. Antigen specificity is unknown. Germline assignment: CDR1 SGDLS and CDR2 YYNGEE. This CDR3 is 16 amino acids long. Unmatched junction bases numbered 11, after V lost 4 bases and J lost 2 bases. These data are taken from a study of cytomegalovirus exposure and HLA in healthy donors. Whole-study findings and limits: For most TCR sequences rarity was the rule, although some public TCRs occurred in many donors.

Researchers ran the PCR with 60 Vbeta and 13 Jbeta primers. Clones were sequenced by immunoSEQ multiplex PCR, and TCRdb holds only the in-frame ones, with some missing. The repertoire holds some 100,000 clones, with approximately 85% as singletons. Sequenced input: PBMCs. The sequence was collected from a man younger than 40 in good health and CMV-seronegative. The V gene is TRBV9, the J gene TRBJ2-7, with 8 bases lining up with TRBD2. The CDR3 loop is CASSQTPSGFTYEQYF. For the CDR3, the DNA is TGTGCCAGCAGCCAGACGCCTAGCGGGTTCACCTACGAGCAGTACTTC.